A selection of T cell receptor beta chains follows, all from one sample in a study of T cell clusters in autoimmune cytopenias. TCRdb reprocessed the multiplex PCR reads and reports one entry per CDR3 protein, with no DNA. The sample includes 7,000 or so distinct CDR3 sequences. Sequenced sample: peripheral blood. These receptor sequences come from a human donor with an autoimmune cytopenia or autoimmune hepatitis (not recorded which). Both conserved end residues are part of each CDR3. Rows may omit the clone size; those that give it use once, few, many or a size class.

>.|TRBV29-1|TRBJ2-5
CSAGGTGGFGETQYF
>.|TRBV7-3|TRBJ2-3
CASSLVAGDPSTDTQYF
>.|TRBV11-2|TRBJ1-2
CASSLEGQGYTF
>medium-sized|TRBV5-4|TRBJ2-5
CASSWTSSQETQYF
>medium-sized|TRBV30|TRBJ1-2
CAWKEHYGYTF
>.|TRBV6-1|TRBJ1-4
CASSWSGWEKLFF
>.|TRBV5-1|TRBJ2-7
CASSFRGLEQYF
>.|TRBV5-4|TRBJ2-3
CASSQHTDTQYF
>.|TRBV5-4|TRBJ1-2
CASSLARDYGYTF
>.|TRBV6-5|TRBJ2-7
CASSYVAERYEQYF
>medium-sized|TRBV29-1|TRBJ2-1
CSVEYGTSGSSYNEQFF
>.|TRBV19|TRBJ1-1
CASSISRDTEAFF
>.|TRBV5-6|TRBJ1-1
CASSLEAYGTEAFF
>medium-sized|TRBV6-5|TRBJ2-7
CASSYSRGLGYEQYF
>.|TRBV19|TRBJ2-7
CASSIDGTVSYEQYF
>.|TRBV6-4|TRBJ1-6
CASSVDRVNSPLHF
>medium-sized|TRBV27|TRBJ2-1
CASSLWGYRRGVGNEQFF
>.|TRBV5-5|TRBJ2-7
CASSLVGGKPSYEQYF
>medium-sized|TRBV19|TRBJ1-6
CASSYAGGSSPLHF
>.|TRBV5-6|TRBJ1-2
CASSLVGGYTF
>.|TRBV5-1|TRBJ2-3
CASSLGLVLVTDTQYF
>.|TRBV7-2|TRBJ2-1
CASSLSVSSGEREFF
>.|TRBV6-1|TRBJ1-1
CASSEARADTEAFF
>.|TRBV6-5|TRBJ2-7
CASSYSGAYEQYF
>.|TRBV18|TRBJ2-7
CASSPTGSSHSYEQYF
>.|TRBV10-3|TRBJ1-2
CAISEQIYGYTF
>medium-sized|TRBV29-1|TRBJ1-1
CSARGSNTEAFF
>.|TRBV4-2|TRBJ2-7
CASSPLWTGEKRRDAYEQYF
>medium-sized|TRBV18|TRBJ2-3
CASSPKRDYYTDTQYF
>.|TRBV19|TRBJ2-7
CASSTRAGGHSYEQYF
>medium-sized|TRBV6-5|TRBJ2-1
CASRATGGEQFF
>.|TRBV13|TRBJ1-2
CASRPGQGAWYTF
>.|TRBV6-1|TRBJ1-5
CASSDLVYDNQPQHF
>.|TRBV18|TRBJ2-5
CASSPAEETQYF
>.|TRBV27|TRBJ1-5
CASSWDSQEQPQHF
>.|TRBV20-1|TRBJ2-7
CSAERDRYEQYF
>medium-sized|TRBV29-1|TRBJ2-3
CSVSTSTDTQYF
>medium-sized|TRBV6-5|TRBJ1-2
CASSYRMDRGYTF
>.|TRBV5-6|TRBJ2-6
CASTLQRKRERANVLTF
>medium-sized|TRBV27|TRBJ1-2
CASSRILTGVNYGYTF
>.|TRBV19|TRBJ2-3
CASRDTPVTDTQYF
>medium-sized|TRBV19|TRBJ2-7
CASSIVGWGNNTYEQYF
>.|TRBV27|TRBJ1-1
CASSLSEGNTEAFF
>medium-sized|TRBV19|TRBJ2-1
CASSRDSISEQFF
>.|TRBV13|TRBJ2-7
CASSPLRTYEQYF
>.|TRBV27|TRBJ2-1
CASSFSVWGNSYNEQFF
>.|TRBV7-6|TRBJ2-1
CASSEGTAGTYNEQFF
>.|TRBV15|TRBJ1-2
CATSREYDLRGGGGYTF
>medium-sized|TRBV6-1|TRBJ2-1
CASSEALGPGGRQGEQFF
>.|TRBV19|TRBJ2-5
CASSSFGLDTETQYF
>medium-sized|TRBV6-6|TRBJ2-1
CASIDRITYNEQFF
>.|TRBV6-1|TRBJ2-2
CASRLRRGQGMSGELFF
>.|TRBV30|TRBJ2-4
CAWSDDWGEKNIQYF
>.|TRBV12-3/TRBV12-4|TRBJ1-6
CASSYRDGSYNSPLHF
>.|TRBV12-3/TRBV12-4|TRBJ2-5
CASSLTGSGGLETQYF